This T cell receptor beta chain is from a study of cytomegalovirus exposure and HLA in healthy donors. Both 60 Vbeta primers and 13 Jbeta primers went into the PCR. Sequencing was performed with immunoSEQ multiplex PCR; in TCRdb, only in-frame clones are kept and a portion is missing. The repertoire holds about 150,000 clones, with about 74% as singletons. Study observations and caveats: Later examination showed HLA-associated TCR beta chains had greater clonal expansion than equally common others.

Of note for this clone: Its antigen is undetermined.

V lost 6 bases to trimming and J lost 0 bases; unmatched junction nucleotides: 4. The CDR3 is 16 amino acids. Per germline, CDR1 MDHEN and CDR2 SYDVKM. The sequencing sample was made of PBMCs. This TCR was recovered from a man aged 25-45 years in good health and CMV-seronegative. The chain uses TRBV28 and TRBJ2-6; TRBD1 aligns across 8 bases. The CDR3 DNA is TGTGCCAGCAGACCCGGACAGGGCTCTGGGGCCAACGTCCTGACTTTC. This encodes CASRPGQGSGANVLTF.